Below, one TCR beta chain is given with its context. Its antigen remains unidentified. Possible read error: a much larger clone is one base away. The data were taken from a study of blood T cells in healthy people across ages (dated by TCRdb to the mid-2010s). Background for the entire study: In model experiments, template switching captured roughly one uniquely barcoded TCR beta cDNA molecule for every two T cells. Using deep sequencing normalized with unique cDNA molecular identifiers, the study measured how TCR beta repertoire diversity changes with age. Four age groups were formed from the donors: young (average approximately 15 years), middle-aged (around 41), aged (around 62) and long-lived (about 80). To avoid experimental bias, donors of different ages were randomly spread across the sequencing lanes. Two additional independent replicas of 1 million unique cDNA reads from the same blood draw were analyzed for two donors (one aged 18 to 30 and one aged 80 or older).

Systemically healthy Caucasian individuals from Russia, 39 in total and aged about 6 to 95 years, were included as donors. Approximately 10 milliliters of peripheral blood were collected from each donor into EDTA-treated Vacutainer tubes. Ficoll-Paque density-gradient centrifugation was used to isolate PBMCs, with at least 6.5 million per sample. Trizol reagent was used to extract total RNA from PBMCs, with at least 5 micrograms per sample. For every donor, flow cytometry on a PBMC aliquot measured the percentage of naive CD45RAhigh/CD27high T cells. Library preparation employed 5' RACE. For sequencing, an Illumina HiSeq 2500 was employed. A second PCR of about 6 to 12 cycles was performed with a sample-barcoded 5' primer and a J-beta primer mix. Each TCR beta cDNA molecule received a unique molecular identifier from a template-switch 5' adaptor carrying 12 random nucleotides. Each sample yielded at least 2.5 million CDR3-containing paired-end reads. First-strand cDNA synthesis was performed from all RNA using the Mint cDNA synthesis kit, with priming by a TRBC-specific oligonucleotide. All cDNA was treated with uracil-DNA glycosylase and then went through a first 18-cycle PCR with the universal primers M1SS and BC2_uni_R. In the paper's pipeline: For normalization, 1 million high-quality reads were randomly selected from each sample, with every read carrying a distinct molecular identifier. Reads sharing molecular identifiers were discarded rather than binned into consensus sequences. MiTCR, run with a Q25 quality threshold and the strictest error-elimination algorithm, handled CDR3 identification, clonotype clustering and error correction. A nonparametric unseen species model with Euler transformation was used to estimate lower-bound total TCR beta diversity. In TCRdb, the public reads were trimmed at Q25 with fastp and aligned with MiXCR, with productive beta chains retained. Duplicate CDR3 protein sequences are folded into a single record with the most common DNA and genes. What appears here as the V and J calls and clone size reflects TCRdb's work, not the paper's. This sample is represented by approximately 940,000 distinct CDR3 sequences; roughly 52% of them were singletons. The ten largest make up roughly 13% of the sample.

Overall study results and their limits: Observed TCR beta diversity per million T cells fell roughly linearly with age, and a significant reduction was already apparent by age roughly 40. Bulk unsorted PBMC profiling prevented conclusive comparison of naive and antigen-experienced compartments. There was a strong correlation between observed TCR beta diversity and the percentage of naive T cells measured by flow cytometry. Total diversity estimates from one million sequenced T cells were considered lower bounds and underestimates. Because donor CMV infection status was unknown, age-related changes in expanded clonotypes were potentially confounded. The long-lived group showed more naive CD4+ T cells, fewer expanded clones and increased TCR diversity than the aged group, suggesting age selection.

V and J are truncated by 7 bases and 0 bases respectively, leaving an intervening sequence of 10 bases. The CDR3, cysteine through phenylalanine, is 13 amino acids long. Only CDR3 DNA is held: 39 bases, read in frame from base 1. The specimen was blood. The sequence links TRBV12-3 or TRBV12-4 to TRBJ2-7; the D gene identity is not certain. The sequence derives from a man under 40 in good health. The CDR3 region has the sequence CASTRSNSYEQYF. The DNA sequence reads TGTGCCAGCACCCGGAGTAACTCCTACGAGCAGTACTTC.